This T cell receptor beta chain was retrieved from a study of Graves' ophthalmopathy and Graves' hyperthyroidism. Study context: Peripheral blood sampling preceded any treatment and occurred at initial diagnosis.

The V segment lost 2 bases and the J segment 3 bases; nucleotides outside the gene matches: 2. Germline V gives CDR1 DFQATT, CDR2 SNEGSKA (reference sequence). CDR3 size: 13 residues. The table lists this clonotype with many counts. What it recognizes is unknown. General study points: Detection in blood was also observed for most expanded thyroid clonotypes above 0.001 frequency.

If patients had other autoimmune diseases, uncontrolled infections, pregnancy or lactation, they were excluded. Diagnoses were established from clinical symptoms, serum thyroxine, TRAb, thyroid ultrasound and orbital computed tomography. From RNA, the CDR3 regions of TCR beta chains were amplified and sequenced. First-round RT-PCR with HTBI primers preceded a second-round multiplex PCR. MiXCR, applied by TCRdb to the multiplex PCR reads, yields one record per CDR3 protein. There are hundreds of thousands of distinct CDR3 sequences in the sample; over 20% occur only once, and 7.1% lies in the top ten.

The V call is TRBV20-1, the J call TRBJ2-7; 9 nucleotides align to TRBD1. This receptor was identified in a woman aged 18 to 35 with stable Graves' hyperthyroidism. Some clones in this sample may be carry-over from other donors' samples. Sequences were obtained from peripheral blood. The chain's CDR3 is CSARQDRGYEQYF. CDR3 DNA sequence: TGCAGTGCTAGACAGGACAGGGGCTACGAGCAGTACTTC.